Shown below are 9 T cell receptor beta chains from a single sample sequenced in a study of T cell changes during pregnancy in multiple sclerosis. Only in-frame clones appear in the TCRdb table, and some are missing; sequencing was by immunoSEQ multiplex PCR. The sample gives about 69,000 clones, approximately 91% of which show up once; roughly 1.5% is in the top ten. The sample here was peripheral blood, taken in the third trimester of pregnancy. The receptors were gathered from a female donor with multiple sclerosis, enrolled in a pregnancy study.

The CDR3 nucleotides are TGTGCCAGCAGCTCCTCATTAACAGGGAACACTGAAGCTTTCTTT. Protein product: CASSSSLTGNTEAFF. V is TRBV5-4 and J is TRBJ1-1; tentatively, D is TRBD1 (5 bases). CDR1 is SGHNT and CDR2 is YYREEE in the germline V gene (reference sequence). The CDR3 is made up of 15 amino acids. The V and J ends lost 3 bases and 1 base respectively, with 13 bases between them.

The CDR3 region is CASSLQGGGDTQYF. CDR3 bases: TGTGCCAGCAGCCTACAGGGGGGCGGGGATACGCAGTATTTT. The chain is built from TRBV9 and TRBJ2-3; TRBD1 aligns across 8 bases. Germline V gene lookup returns CDR1 SGDLS and CDR2 YYNGEE. The CDR3 consists of 14 residues. The V gene end was trimmed by 4 bases and the J gene end by 6 bases; junction bases not matched to a gene: 7.

The chain uses TRBV19 and TRBJ1-1; 9 positions agree with TRBD1. Germline CDR1 reads LNHDA; CDR2 reads SQIVND (reference sequence). V lost 7 bases and J lost 3; bases outside the gene matches: 6. The CDR3 length is 14 residues. The CDR3 protein is CASTEWTGDTEAFF. The CDR3 region has the DNA TGTGCCAGTACCGAATGGACAGGGGACACTGAAGCTTTCTTT.

This clone was seen more than once but under ten times. The chain joins TRBV6-5 to TRBJ1-1; D is unclear. V gave up 7 bases and J gave up 1 base, with 10 bases separating them. The CDR3 has 13 residues. CDR1 is MNHEY and CDR2 is SVGAGI in the germline V gene. The CDR3 nucleotides are TGTGCCAGCACCTACGAGGCGAACACTGAAGCTTTCTTT. The encoded protein is CASTYEANTEAFF.

The chain carries TRBV7-8 and TRBJ1-2; TRBD1 aligns across 10 bases. The germline gives CDR1 SGHVS, CDR2 FQNEAQ. After removal of 3 bases from V and 8 bases from J, the junction contained 6 bases not matched to a gene. The CDR3 extends over 14 amino acids. Here the CDR3 DNA reads TGTGCCAGCAGCTTCCTGACAGGGGGCAGGGGCTACACCTTC. This encodes CASSFLTGGRGYTF. The variable domain in full, completed from reference TRBV7-8 and TRBJ1-2, reads GAGVSQSPRYKVAKRGQDVALRCDPISGHVSLFWYQQALGQGPEFLTYFQNEAQLDKSGLPSDRFFAERPEGSVSTLKIQRTQQEDSAVYLCASSFLTGGRGYTFGSGTRLTVV.

The J gene is TRBJ2-1, the V gene TRBV7-9, with a tentative D call TRBD1 (6 bases). The CDR3 extends over 14 amino acids. The V end lost 5 bases, the J end lost 4 bases, and 12 bases lay between the germline ends. Germline loops: CDR1 SEHNR, CDR2 FQNEAQ (reference sequence). The CDR3, as DNA: TGTGCCAGCAGCACGACAGGAGCGTACAATGAGCAGTTCTTC. Amino acid sequence: CASSTTGAYNEQFF.

The CDR3 region is CASSPLRGGGETQYF. The CDR3 DNA is TGTGCCAGCAGCCCCCTACGGGGGGGCGGAGAGACCCAGTACTTC. V usage is TRBV14 and J usage is TRBJ2-5; TRBD2 matches 8 bases. Germline lookup yields CDR1 SGHDN and CDR2 FVKESK. Unmatched junction bases numbered 8, after V lost 4 bases and J lost 4 bases. The CDR3 extends over 15 amino acids.

The chain couples TRBV5-8 to TRBJ1-6, with a tentative D call TRBD1 (5 bases). The CDR3 consists of 14 residues. The V end lost 2 bases, the J end lost 8 bases, and 11 bases lay between the germline ends. Germline V gene lookup returns CDR1 SGHTS and CDR2 YDEGEE. CDR3 in amino acids: CASSFPIRDSPLHF. The CDR3 nucleotides are TGTGCCAGCAGCTTCCCCATCAGGGATTCACCCCTCCACTTT.

This chain uses TRBV30 with TRBJ1-1, with 7 bases fitting TRBD1. The ends lost 0 bases at V and 8 bases at J; junction bases unmatched: 12. CDR1 is GTSNPN and CDR2 is SVGIG in the germline V gene (reference sequence). The CDR3 consists of 15 residues. CDR3 bases: TGTGCCTGGAGTGTTTGGGCGGAGGGGGCGGAAGAAGCTTTCTTT. Its protein product is CAWSVWAEGAEEAFF.